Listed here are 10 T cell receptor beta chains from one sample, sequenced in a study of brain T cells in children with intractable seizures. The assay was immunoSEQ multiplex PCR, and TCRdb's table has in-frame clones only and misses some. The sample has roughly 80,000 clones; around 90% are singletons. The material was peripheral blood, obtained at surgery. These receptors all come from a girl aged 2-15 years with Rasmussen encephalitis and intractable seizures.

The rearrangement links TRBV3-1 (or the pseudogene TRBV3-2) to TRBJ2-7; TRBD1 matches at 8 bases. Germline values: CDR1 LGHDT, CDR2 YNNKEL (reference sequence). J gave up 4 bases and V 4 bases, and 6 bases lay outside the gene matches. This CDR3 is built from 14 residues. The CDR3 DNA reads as TGTGCCAGCAGCCCTCGGGACAGGCTTTACGAGCAGTACTTC. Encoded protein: CASSPRDRLYEQYF.

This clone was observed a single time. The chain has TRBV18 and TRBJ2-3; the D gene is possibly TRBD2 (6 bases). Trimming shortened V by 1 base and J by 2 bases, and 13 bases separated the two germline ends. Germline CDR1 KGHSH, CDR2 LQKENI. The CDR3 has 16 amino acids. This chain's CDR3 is CASSPREDQDTDTQYF. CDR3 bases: TGTGCCAGCTCACCACGGGAGGATCAGGACACAGATACGCAGTATTTT.

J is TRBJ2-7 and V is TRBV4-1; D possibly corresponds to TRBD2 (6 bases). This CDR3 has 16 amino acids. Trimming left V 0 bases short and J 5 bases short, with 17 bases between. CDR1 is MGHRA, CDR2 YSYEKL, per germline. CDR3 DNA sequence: TGCGCCAGCAGCCAAGATTCAGGAGGGCTAGCGAACGAGCAGTACTTC. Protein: CASSQDSGGLANEQYF.

For the CDR3, the DNA is TGTGCCAGCAGCCCCGGTAGCGGGAGGGCCGGATACGAGCAGTACTTC. Translating gives CASSPGSGRAGYEQYF. The chain uses TRBV3-1 (or the pseudogene TRBV3-2) and TRBJ2-7; 11 bases are shared with TRBD2. J gave up 4 bases and V 4 bases, and 9 bases lay outside the gene matches. CDR1 is LGHDT, CDR2 YNNKEL, per germline (reference sequence). The CDR3 covers 16 residues.

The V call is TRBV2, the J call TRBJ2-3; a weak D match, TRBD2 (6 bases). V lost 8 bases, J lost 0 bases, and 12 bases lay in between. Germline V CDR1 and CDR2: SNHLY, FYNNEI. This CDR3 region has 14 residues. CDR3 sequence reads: CASPPGLSTDTQYF. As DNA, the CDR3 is TGTGCCAGCCCTCCCGGACTAAGCACAGATACGCAGTATTTT.

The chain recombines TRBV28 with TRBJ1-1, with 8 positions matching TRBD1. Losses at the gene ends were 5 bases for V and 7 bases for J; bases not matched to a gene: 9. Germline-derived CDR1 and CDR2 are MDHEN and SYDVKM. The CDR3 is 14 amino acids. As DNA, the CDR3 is TGTGCCAGCAGTCCCCGCGACAGGGGCGTTGAAGCTTTCTTT. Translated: CASSPRDRGVEAFF.

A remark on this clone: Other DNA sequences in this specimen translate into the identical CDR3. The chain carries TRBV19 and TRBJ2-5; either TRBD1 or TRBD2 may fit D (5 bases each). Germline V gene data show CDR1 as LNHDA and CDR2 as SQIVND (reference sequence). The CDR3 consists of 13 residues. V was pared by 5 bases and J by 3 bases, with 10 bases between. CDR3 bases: TGTGCCAGTAGTTGGGACGAGGAAGAGACCCAGTACTTC. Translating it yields CASSWDEEETQYF.

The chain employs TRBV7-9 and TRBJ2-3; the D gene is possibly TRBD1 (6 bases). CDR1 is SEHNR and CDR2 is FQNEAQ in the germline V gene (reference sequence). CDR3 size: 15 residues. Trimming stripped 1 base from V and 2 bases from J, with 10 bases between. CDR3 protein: CASSLGDIITDTQYF. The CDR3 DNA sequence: TGTGCCAGCAGCTTAGGGGACATTATCACAGATACGCAGTATTTT.

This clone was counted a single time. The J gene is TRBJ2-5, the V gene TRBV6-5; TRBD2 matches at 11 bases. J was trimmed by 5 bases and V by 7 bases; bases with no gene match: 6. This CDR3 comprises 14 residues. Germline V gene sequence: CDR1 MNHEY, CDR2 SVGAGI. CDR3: CASIIAGGFETQYF. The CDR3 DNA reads TGTGCCAGCATTATAGCGGGGGGGTTTGAGACCCAGTACTTC.

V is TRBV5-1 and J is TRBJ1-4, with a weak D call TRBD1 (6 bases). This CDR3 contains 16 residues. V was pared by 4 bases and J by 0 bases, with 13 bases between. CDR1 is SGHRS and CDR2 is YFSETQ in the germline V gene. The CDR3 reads CASSTGGGATNEKLFF. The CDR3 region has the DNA TGCGCCAGCAGCACCGGGGGGGGCGCAACTAATGAAAAACTGTTTTTT.